This entry describes one T cell receptor beta chain. Its specificity is unknown. These data come from a study of CD8+ T cells in alopecia areata. Regarding the study as a whole: Sequencing of scalp samples also captures resident alphabeta T cells of normal skin. Higher clonality and more expanded CD8+ clones appeared in lesional than normal scalp.

Extracted RNA was reverse transcribed, and the resulting cDNA served as sequencing template. This table comes from immunoSEQ multiplex PCR, and its TCRdb copy is limited to in-frame clones, with some not included. Seen here are about 200,000 clones, around three fifths observed once, and the top ten hold approximately 0.45%. The CDR3 is 15 amino acids. V shed 5 bases and J 1 base; nucleotides not matched to a gene: 3. Germline assignment: CDR1 SGHTA and CDR2 FQGNSA. This specimen was CD4+ T cells sorted from blood, taken at week 0. This TCR came from a human donor with alopecia areata. The genes are TRBV7-2 and TRBJ2-2; 8 bases fit TRBD1. The CDR3 coding sequence is TGTGCCAGCAGCCACGGGACAGGGAACACCGGGGAGCTGTTTTTT. The encoded protein is CASSHGTGNTGELFF.